One sample yielded the 8 T cell receptor beta chains listed below, sequenced in a study of cytomegalovirus exposure and HLA in healthy donors. PCR used 60 Vbeta primers and 13 Jbeta primers. Libraries were prepared by immunoSEQ multiplex PCR; TCRdb keeps only in-frame clonotypes and omits some of them. The sample has about 200,000 clones; 75% to 85% are singletons. The sample was PBMCs. These TCRs come from a girl between 5 and 17 years old in good health and CMV-seronegative.

The CDR3 DNA sequence: TGTGCCAGCAGTGAGGGGGGGGTAAATGAAAAACTGTTTTTT. Translated, it gives CASSEGGVNEKLFF. V gene TRBV6-1 combines with J gene TRBJ1-4; D might be TRBD1 (5 bases). V was cut by 3 bases and J by 5 bases, with 10 bases left in between. There are 14 residues in the CDR3. CDR1 is MNHNS and CDR2 is SASEGT in the germline V gene.

This chain connects TRBV27 to TRBJ2-5; 9 bases fit TRBD2. Gene TRBJ2-7 matches the end of the DNA better, so the J call may be wrong. This CDR3 contains 14 residues. CDR1 is MNHEY, CDR2 SMNVEV, per germline (reference sequence). CDR3 sequence reads: CASSYRGRVYEQYF. In DNA, the CDR3 is TGTGCCAGCAGTTACCGCGGGAGGGTCTACGAGCAGTACTTC.

This chain connects TRBV28 to TRBJ2-7, with a weak D call TRBD1 (5 bases). V was pared by 2 bases and J by 0 bases, with 17 bases between. Germline V gives CDR1 MDHEN, CDR2 SYDVKM. This CDR3 is 17 amino acids long. CDR3 region: CASSLIQGLHYSYEQYF. The CDR3 region has the DNA TGTGCCAGCAGTTTAATTCAGGGCCTCCACTACTCCTACGAGCAGTACTTC.

This chain joins TRBV6-5 and TRBJ1-2, with D tentatively TRBD1 (5 bases). The CDR3 length is 12 residues. V lost 8 bases and J 1 base, leaving 8 bases between the germline ends. CDR1 is MNHEY, CDR2 SVGAGI, per germline. The CDR3 region is CASRQNNYGYTF. The DNA for the CDR3 is TGTGCCAGCCGACAGAATAACTATGGCTACACCTTC.

This clone was found once. J is TRBJ1-2 and V is TRBV7-8; maybe TRBD1 (5 bases). Per the germline V gene, CDR1 is SGHVS and CDR2 is FQNEAQ. V was trimmed by 5 bases and J by 2 bases, leaving 15 bases between them. The CDR3 is made up of 15 amino acids. The CDR3 reads CASSIEAGPNYGYTF. The CDR3, as DNA: TGTGCCAGCAGCATAGAGGCAGGGCCGAACTATGGCTACACCTTC.

J is TRBJ1-5 and V is TRBV14, with D possibly TRBD1 on 6 matching bases. The CDR3 runs 13 residues. V shed 7 bases and J shed 8 bases, with 15 bases lying between them. Germline values: CDR1 SGHDN, CDR2 FVKESK. The CDR3 coding sequence is TGTGCCAGCAATCGCGGGGGCTACGAGCCCCAGCATTTT. It specifies CASNRGGYEPQHF.

V is TRBV5-1 and J is TRBJ2-3; 8 nucleotides agree with TRBD2. V lost 0 bases, J lost 6 bases, and 3 bases stayed unmatched. The CDR3 loop spans 14 amino acids. Germline lookup yields CDR1 SGHRS and CDR2 YFSETQ. The CDR3 bases are TGCGCCAGCAGCTTGGTCGGGAGGGGGGATACGCAGTATTTT. Amino acids: CASSLVGRGDTQYF.

The rearrangement uses TRBV5-4 and TRBJ2-6, with 8 bases identical to TRBD1. The length of the CDR3 is 19 residues. V lost 0 bases, J lost 0 bases, and 8 bases stayed unmatched. Germline V gene data show CDR1 as SGHNT and CDR2 as YYREEE (reference sequence). The DNA of the CDR3 is TGTGCCAGCAGCTTGGCCCGTACAGGGGGAACCTCTGGGGCCAACGTCCTGACTTTC. Residues: CASSLARTGGTSGANVLTF.